These T cell receptor beta chains were read from a single sample in a study of T cell responses to AZD1222 COVID-19 vaccine. Profiling relied on immunoSEQ multiplex PCR, and the TCRdb table lists in-frame clones only, not all of them. The sample includes roughly 120,000 clones, around 85% of them seen just once. This specimen was peripheral blood, taken on day 0 of AZD1222 vaccination. The receptors shown here come from an adult in good health. CDR3s include the opening cysteine and the closing phenylalanine or tryptophan. Fields, in order: clone size, V gene, D gene, J gene, CDR3 protein, CDR3 DNA. A D gene is named only where the DNA matches it firmly. Where a row states a size, it is once, few, many or the class of an expanded clone; other rows omit it.

>once|TRBV3-1/TRBV3-2|-|TRBJ2-7
CASSQPGSYPYEQYF
TGTGCCAGCAGCCAGCCGGGCTCCTATCCCTACGAGCAGTACTTC
>-|TRBV2|-|TRBJ1-2
CASSDGGGYGYTF
TGTGCCAGCAGTGACGGGGGTGGCTATGGCTACACCTTC
>-|TRBV5-5|TRBD2|TRBJ2-5
CASSLGLAGETQYF
TGTGCCAGCAGCTTGGGGCTAGCGGGGGAGACCCAGTACTTC
>-|TRBV5-1|-|TRBJ1-1
CASSPDSANTEAFF
TGCGCCAGCAGCCCCGATAGCGCTAACACTGAAGCTTTCTTT
>-|TRBV9|-|TRBJ2-5
CASSASGGWGETQYF
TGTGCCAGCAGCGCAAGTGGGGGATGGGGCGAGACCCAGTACTTC
>-|TRBV18|-|TRBJ2-7
CASSNREGEQYF
TGTGCCAGCTCAAACAGGGAAGGCGAGCAGTACTTC
>-|TRBV7-3|-|TRBJ2-2
CASSLLDNTGELFF
TGTGCCAGCAGCTTACTAGACAACACCGGGGAGCTGTTTTTT
>-|TRBV7-2|-|TRBJ1-4
CASSLGTGHTSKLFF
TGTGCCAGCAGCTTAGGCACAGGCCATACCTCAAAACTGTTTTTT
>-|TRBV28|-|TRBJ2-2
CASSLPPLGSEELFF
TGTGCCAGCAGTTTACCCCCACTTGGCTCCGAGGAGCTGTTTTTT
>-|TRBV28|-|TRBJ2-1
CASSAGSNEQFF
TGTGCCAGCAGTGCGGGGAGCAATGAGCAGTTCTTC
>-|TRBV27|-|TRBJ2-7
CASSWGSNYEQYF
TGTGCCAGCAGTTGGGGCAGCAACTACGAGCAGTACTTC
>once|TRBV19|TRBD1|TRBJ2-7
CASSPAGGWEQYF
TGTGCCAGTAGTCCCGCAGGGGGCTGGGAGCAGTACTTC
>-|TRBV18|-|TRBJ2-7
CASSPGGEQYF
TGTGCCAGCTCACCTGGTGGGGAGCAGTACTTC
>-|TRBV11-3|-|TRBJ1-1
CASSSLLGTEAFF
TGTGCCAGCAGCTCCCTCCTGGGCACTGAAGCTTTCTTT
>-|TRBV2|-|TRBJ2-2
CASSSETTNTGELFF
TGTGCCAGCTCCTCTGAGACAACGAACACCGGGGAGCTGTTTTTT
>-|TRBV18|-|TRBJ1-4
CASSPRPDNEKLFF
TGTGCCAGCTCACCACGACCGGATAATGAAAAACTGTTTTTT
>-|TRBV5-1|-|TRBJ2-1
CASSLGGGTYNEQFF
TGCGCCAGCAGCTTAGGTGGGGGGACCTACAATGAGCAGTTCTTC
>-|TRBV20-1|-|TRBJ1-3
CSASWAGPSGNTIYF
TGCAGTGCTAGTTGGGCAGGGCCCTCTGGAAACACCATATATTTT
>-|TRBV5-4|-|TRBJ1-2
CASSSVGASYGYTF
TGTGCCAGCAGTTCGGTGGGGGCTAGCTATGGCTACACCTTC
>-|TRBV28|-|TRBJ1-2
CASREQGPGYGYTF
TGTGCCAGCAGGGAACAGGGTCCTGGCTATGGCTACACCTTC
>-|TRBV2|TRBD2|TRBJ2-3
CASGGLAASTDTQYF
TGTGCCAGCGGGGGACTAGCGGCTAGCACAGATACGCAGTATTTT
>-|TRBV28|-|TRBJ1-5
CASSRRSGQPQHF
TGTGCCAGCAGCCGACGTTCGGGCCAGCCCCAGCATTTT
>-|TRBV2|-|TRBJ2-5
CASSEPFQETQYF
TGTGCCAGCAGTGAACCCTTCCAAGAGACCCAGTACTTC
>-|TRBV30|TRBD2|TRBJ2-1
CAWSVSSGGYNEQFF
TGTGCCTGGAGTGTATCTAGCGGGGGTTACAATGAGCAGTTCTTC
>-|TRBV11-3|-|TRBJ2-1
CASSLDLLGEQFF
TGTGCCAGCAGCTTAGATCTTCTCGGAGAGCAGTTCTTC
>-|TRBV11-2|-|TRBJ2-1
CASSLLTRGYNEQFF
TGTGCCAGCAGCTTACTAACTAGGGGGTACAATGAGCAGTTCTTC
>-|TRBV19|TRBD1|TRBJ2-3
CASSTDRVKGDTQYF
TGTGCCAGTAGCACCGACAGGGTTAAGGGAGATACGCAGTATTTT
>-|TRBV30|TRBD1|TRBJ1-2
CAWSVRAGGYGYTF
TGTGCCTGGAGTGTAAGGGCAGGGGGCTATGGCTACACCTTC
>-|TRBV7-2|-|TRBJ1-5
CASSLLADYQPQHF
TGTGCCAGCAGCTTATTGGCAGATTATCAGCCCCAGCATTTT
>-|TRBV7-9|-|TRBJ2-5
CASSSGGPSGETQYF
TGTGCCAGCAGCTCCGGAGGGCCGAGCGGAGAGACCCAGTACTTC
>-|TRBV2|TRBD1|TRBJ1-2
CASLGRGRFYGYTF
TGTGCCAGCCTCGGCAGGGGGCGCTTCTATGGCTACACCTTC
>-|TRBV2|-|TRBJ1-2
CASSGAEVDYGYTF
TGTGCCAGCAGTGGAGCTGAAGTCGACTATGGCTACACCTTC
>once|TRBV19|-|TRBJ1-1
CASSTPFGGPEAFF
TGTGCCAGTAGTACTCCTTTCGGAGGTCCTGAAGCTTTCTTT
>-|TRBV9|TRBD2|TRBJ2-1
CASSVGLAGGINEQFF
TGTGCCAGCAGCGTAGGGCTAGCGGGGGGGATTAATGAGCAGTTCTTC
>-|TRBV19|-|TRBJ2-5
CASSIPQVETQYF
TGTGCCAGTAGTATACCGCAAGTGGAGACCCAGTACTTC